Listed below are T cell receptor beta chains from one sample, sequenced in a study of shared clonotypes between healthy human individuals. The table came from immunoSEQ multiplex PCR; TCRdb's copy has only in-frame clones and leaves some out. This sample has roughly 1,000,000 clones, with 75% to 80% found just once. Sequences were obtained from memory CD4+ T cells from PBMCs. These receptor sequences come from a man between 18 and 35 years old in good health. Some clones in this sample may be carry-over from other donors' samples. CDR3s include the opening cysteine and the closing phenylalanine or tryptophan. The D gene is left open where the match is weak. Only some rows state a clone size, as once, few, many or a class for expanded clones.

CDR3nt: TGTGCCAGCAGCGTAGGCCCTAGCGGGAGGACGATGGGCTACGAGCAGTACTTC
CDR3aa: CASSVGPSGRTMGYEQYF
abundance: -
d_gene: TRBD2
v_gene: TRBV9
j_gene: TRBJ2-7

CDR3nt: TGCGCCAGCAGCCGGACAGGGGGCCGGGGCGAGACCCAGTACTTC
CDR3aa: CASSRTGGRGETQYF
abundance: -
d_gene: TRBD1
v_gene: TRBV4-1
j_gene: TRBJ2-5

CDR3nt: TGTGCCAGTAGTACCGGACGGAACTATGGCTACACCTTC
CDR3aa: CASSTGRNYGYTF
abundance: -
d_gene: -
v_gene: TRBV19
j_gene: TRBJ1-2

CDR3nt: TGTGCCAGCTCACCACCGGAGGGCCAGGGCGGCAATCAGCCCCAGCATTTT
CDR3aa: CASSPPEGQGGNQPQHF
abundance: -
d_gene: -
v_gene: TRBV18
j_gene: TRBJ1-5

CDR3nt: TGTGCCAGCAGCTCGGACAGGGAAGAGACCCAGTACTTC
CDR3aa: CASSSDREETQYF
abundance: -
d_gene: TRBD1
v_gene: TRBV6-1
j_gene: TRBJ2-5

CDR3nt: TGTGCCAGCAGCTTCTCAGGGGGCGCGGGTGAAAAACTGTTTTTT
CDR3aa: CASSFSGGAGEKLFF
abundance: -
d_gene: TRBD1
v_gene: TRBV5-5
j_gene: TRBJ1-4

CDR3nt: TGTGCCAGCAGCTTAACGGGGAGAGGGCAGCCCCAGCATTTT
CDR3aa: CASSLTGRGQPQHF
abundance: -
d_gene: -
v_gene: TRBV7-3
j_gene: TRBJ1-5

CDR3nt: TGTGCCAGCAGCTCGGACAGGGCACATAATTCACCCCTCCACTTT
CDR3aa: CASSSDRAHNSPLHF
abundance: -
d_gene: TRBD1
v_gene: TRBV7-8
j_gene: TRBJ1-6

CDR3nt: TGTGCCAGCAGCCCCCGGGACAGGTCTTCCCAAGAGACCCAGTACTTC
CDR3aa: CASSPRDRSSQETQYF
abundance: -
d_gene: TRBD1
v_gene: TRBV7-9
j_gene: TRBJ2-5

CDR3nt: TGTGCCAGCAGCGGTACTAGCGGAGAGTGGTACAATGAGCAGTTCTTC
CDR3aa: CASSGTSGEWYNEQFF
abundance: -
d_gene: TRBD2
v_gene: TRBV9
j_gene: TRBJ2-1

CDR3nt: TGCGCCAGCAGCTTGGAATCTAGCGGGGGTAATCCGCAGTATTTT
CDR3aa: CASSLESSGGNPQYF
abundance: -
d_gene: TRBD2
v_gene: TRBV5-1
j_gene: TRBJ2-3

CDR3nt: TGTGCCAGCAGCCAGGACAGGGTCAATGAGCAGTTCTTC
CDR3aa: CASSQDRVNEQFF
abundance: -
d_gene: TRBD1
v_gene: TRBV11-2
j_gene: TRBJ2-1

CDR3nt: TGTGCCAGCAGTAGTGGTAGTGGCGGGGGGATCGGCTACACCTTC
CDR3aa: CASSSGSGGGIGYTF
abundance: -
d_gene: -
v_gene: TRBV6-5
j_gene: TRBJ1-2

CDR3nt: TGCAGTGCTGAGAGAGGAAACACCATATATTTT
CDR3aa: CSAERGNTIYF
abundance: -
d_gene: -
v_gene: TRBV20-1
j_gene: TRBJ1-3

CDR3nt: TGTGCCAGCAGCCAAGCACGGACTAGCGGGAGTGGGGAGACCCAGTACTTC
CDR3aa: CASSQARTSGSGETQYF
abundance: -
d_gene: TRBD2
v_gene: TRBV14
j_gene: TRBJ2-5

CDR3nt: TGTGCCTGGAGTACCGGGACAGTCAATCAGCCCCAGCATTTT
CDR3aa: CAWSTGTVNQPQHF
abundance: -
d_gene: TRBD1
v_gene: TRBV30
j_gene: TRBJ1-5

CDR3nt: TGCGCCAGCAGTCACCTGGGGCCAGGGGATCAGCCCCAGCATTTT
CDR3aa: CASSHLGPGDQPQHF
abundance: -
d_gene: -
v_gene: TRBV23-1
j_gene: TRBJ1-5

CDR3nt: TGTGCCAGCAGTTACTCCGCAGGGGGTTACGATACGCAGTATTTT
CDR3aa: CASSYSAGGYDTQYF
abundance: -
d_gene: TRBD1
v_gene: TRBV6-5
j_gene: TRBJ2-3

CDR3nt: TGTGCCAGCAGTTTGTGGGGGATCCGCTCCTACGAGCAGTACTTC
CDR3aa: CASSLWGIRSYEQYF
abundance: -
d_gene: -
v_gene: TRBV27
j_gene: TRBJ2-7

CDR3nt: TGTGCCAGCAGTACAGGTGGGAGAAACATTCAGTACTTC
CDR3aa: CASSTGGRNIQYF
abundance: -
d_gene: -
v_gene: TRBV7-9
j_gene: TRBJ2-4

CDR3nt: TGTGCCAGCAGCTTGCCAGGGGGCGCGGAGGGCTACACCTTC
CDR3aa: CASSLPGGAEGYTF
abundance: -
d_gene: TRBD1
v_gene: TRBV5-4
j_gene: TRBJ1-2

CDR3nt: TGTGCCAGCAGTTCCGTCGTTCGGTACGAGCAGTACTTC
CDR3aa: CASSSVVRYEQYF
abundance: -
d_gene: -
v_gene: TRBV28
j_gene: TRBJ2-7

CDR3nt: TGTGCCTGGAGTGCCGGCCTTGGGGACACTGAAGCTTTCTTT
CDR3aa: CAWSAGLGDTEAFF
abundance: -
d_gene: -
v_gene: TRBV30
j_gene: TRBJ1-1

CDR3nt: TGTGCCAGCAGCTTGAAGGGTGGGGATAAACAAGAGACCCAGTACTTC
CDR3aa: CASSLKGGDKQETQYF
abundance: -
d_gene: -
v_gene: TRBV5-4
j_gene: TRBJ2-5

CDR3nt: TGTGCCAGTAGTACCCCTCGGACAGGTAAGGTGGAAGAGACCCAGTACTTC
CDR3aa: CASSTPRTGKVEETQYF
abundance: few
d_gene: TRBD1
v_gene: TRBV19
j_gene: TRBJ2-5

CDR3nt: TGTGCCAGCAGCCGAGGACTAGCGGGAGGGGTGGGGAATGAGCAGTTCTTC
CDR3aa: CASSRGLAGGVGNEQFF
abundance: -
d_gene: TRBD2
v_gene: TRBV5-4
j_gene: TRBJ2-1

CDR3nt: TGCGCCAGCAGCGTCACAGGGGTTCCTGGAAACACCATATATTTT
CDR3aa: CASSVTGVPGNTIYF
abundance: -
d_gene: TRBD1
v_gene: TRBV5-1
j_gene: TRBJ1-3

CDR3nt: TGCGCCAGCCGCGGCCCTGGGGGGAATCAGCCCCAGCATTTT
CDR3aa: CASRGPGGNQPQHF
abundance: -
d_gene: -
v_gene: TRBV10-2
j_gene: TRBJ1-5

CDR3nt: TGTGCCAGCAGGGCATTTGGGGGGATGAACACTGAAGCTTTCTTT
CDR3aa: CASRAFGGMNTEAFF
abundance: -
d_gene: -
v_gene: TRBV6-1
j_gene: TRBJ1-1

CDR3nt: TGTGCCAGCAGCGCGGGGTGGACAGGGGGATTGGCAGGGGAGCTGTTTTTT
CDR3aa: CASSAGWTGGLAGELFF
abundance: once
d_gene: TRBD1
v_gene: TRBV9
j_gene: TRBJ2-2

CDR3nt: TGTGCCATCAGTGAGAAGGACAGGGGCCTTCTGAACACTGAAGCTTTCTTT
CDR3aa: CAISEKDRGLLNTEAFF
abundance: -
d_gene: TRBD1
v_gene: TRBV10-3
j_gene: TRBJ1-1

CDR3nt: TGTGCCAGCAGCTTAGCCCACCTTGCGGGATCCCTCCTTGGGGCCAACGTCCTGACTTTC
CDR3aa: CASSLAHLAGSLLGANVLTF
abundance: -
d_gene: -
v_gene: TRBV7-8
j_gene: TRBJ2-6

CDR3nt: TGTGCCAGCAGGACAGGGGAAGTAAATACCGGGGAGCTGTTTTTT
CDR3aa: CASRTGEVNTGELFF
abundance: -
d_gene: TRBD1
v_gene: TRBV6-5
j_gene: TRBJ2-2

CDR3nt: TGTGCCAGCAGCTTAGCTTTGGGAATCAGCTCCTACGAGCAGTACTTC
CDR3aa: CASSLALGISSYEQYF
abundance: -
d_gene: -
v_gene: TRBV7-6
j_gene: TRBJ2-7

CDR3nt: TGCAGCGGTTGGACCGTGAACACTGAAGCTTTCTTT
CDR3aa: CSGWTVNTEAFF
abundance: few
d_gene: -
v_gene: TRBV29-1
j_gene: TRBJ1-1

CDR3nt: TGTGCCAGCAGTTACGCAGGGATAGGTGAGCAGTTCTTC
CDR3aa: CASSYAGIGEQFF
abundance: -
d_gene: -
v_gene: TRBV6-5
j_gene: TRBJ2-1

CDR3nt: TGCAGTGCCGCGGGGAGGGAGACCCAGTACTTC
CDR3aa: CSAAGRETQYF
abundance: few
d_gene: -
v_gene: TRBV20-1
j_gene: TRBJ2-5

CDR3nt: TGTGCCAGCAGCCAACGACTCTCCTACAATGAGCAGTTCTTC
CDR3aa: CASSQRLSYNEQFF
abundance: -
d_gene: -
v_gene: TRBV4-2
j_gene: TRBJ2-1

CDR3nt: TGTGCCAGCAGTGAAGTGCATGAGCAGTTCTTC
CDR3aa: CASSEVHEQFF
abundance: -
d_gene: -
v_gene: TRBV2
j_gene: TRBJ2-1

CDR3nt: TGTGCCAGGAGGGGCCAGGGGGTTGGCTACACCTTC
CDR3aa: CARRGQGVGYTF
abundance: -
d_gene: TRBD1
v_gene: TRBV28
j_gene: TRBJ1-2

CDR3nt: TGTGCCAGCAGGTACCCCCTGACAGGGGGCCATGGCTACACCTTC
CDR3aa: CASRYPLTGGHGYTF
abundance: many
d_gene: TRBD1
v_gene: TRBV28
j_gene: TRBJ1-2

CDR3nt: TGTGCCAGCAGGCTAAACAATCAGCCCCAGCATTTT
CDR3aa: CASRLNNQPQHF
abundance: few
d_gene: -
v_gene: TRBV28
j_gene: TRBJ1-5

CDR3nt: TGTGCCTGCAGCGCTACAGGGGAGAGGACAGATACGCAGTATTTT
CDR3aa: CACSATGERTDTQYF
abundance: -
d_gene: TRBD1
v_gene: TRBV9
j_gene: TRBJ2-3

CDR3nt: TGCGCCAGCAGACTTAGGACAGGGATGAGCTCCTACGAGCAGTACTTC
CDR3aa: CASRLRTGMSSYEQYF
abundance: -
d_gene: TRBD1
v_gene: TRBV5-1
j_gene: TRBJ2-7

CDR3nt: TGTGCCAGCAGCGAGCAGGAGGGAGGCTACAATGAGCAGTTCTTC
CDR3aa: CASSEQEGGYNEQFF
abundance: -
d_gene: -
v_gene: TRBV6-4
j_gene: TRBJ2-1